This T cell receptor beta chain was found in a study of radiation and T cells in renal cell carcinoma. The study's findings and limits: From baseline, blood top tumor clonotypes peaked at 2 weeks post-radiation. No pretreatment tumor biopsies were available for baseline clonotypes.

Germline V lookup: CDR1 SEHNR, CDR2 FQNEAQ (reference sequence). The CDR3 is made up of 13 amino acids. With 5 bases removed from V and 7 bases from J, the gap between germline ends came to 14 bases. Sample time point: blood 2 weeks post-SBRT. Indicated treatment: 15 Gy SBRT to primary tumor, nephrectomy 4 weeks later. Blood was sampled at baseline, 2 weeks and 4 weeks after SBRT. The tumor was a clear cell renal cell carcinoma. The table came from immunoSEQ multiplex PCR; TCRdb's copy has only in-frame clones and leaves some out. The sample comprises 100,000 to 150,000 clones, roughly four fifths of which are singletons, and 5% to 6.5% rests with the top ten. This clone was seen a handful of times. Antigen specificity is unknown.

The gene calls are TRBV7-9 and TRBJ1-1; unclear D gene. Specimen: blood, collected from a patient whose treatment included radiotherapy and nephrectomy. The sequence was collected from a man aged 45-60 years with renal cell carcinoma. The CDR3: CASSPGGGNEAFF. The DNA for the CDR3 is TGTGCCAGCAGCCCCGGAGGAGGGAATGAAGCTTTCTTT.